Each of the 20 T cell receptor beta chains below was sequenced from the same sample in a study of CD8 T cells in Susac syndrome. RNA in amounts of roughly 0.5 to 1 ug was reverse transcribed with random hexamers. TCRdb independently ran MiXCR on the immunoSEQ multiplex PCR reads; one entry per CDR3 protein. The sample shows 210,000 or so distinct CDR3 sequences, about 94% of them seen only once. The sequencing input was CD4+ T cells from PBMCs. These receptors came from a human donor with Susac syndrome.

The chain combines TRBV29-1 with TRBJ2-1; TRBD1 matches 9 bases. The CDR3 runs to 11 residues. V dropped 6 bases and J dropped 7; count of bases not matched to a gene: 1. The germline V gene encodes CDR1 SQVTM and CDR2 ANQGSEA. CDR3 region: CSVGQGNEQFF. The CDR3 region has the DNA TGCAGCGTCGGACAGGGGAATGAGCAGTTCTTC.

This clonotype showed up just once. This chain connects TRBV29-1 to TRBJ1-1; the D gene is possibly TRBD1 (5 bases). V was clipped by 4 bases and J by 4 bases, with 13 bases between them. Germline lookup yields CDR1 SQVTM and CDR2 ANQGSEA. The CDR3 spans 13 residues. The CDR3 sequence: CSVGGGQGTEAFF. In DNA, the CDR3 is TGCAGCGTTGGGGGTGGGCAGGGCACTGAAGCTTTCTTT.

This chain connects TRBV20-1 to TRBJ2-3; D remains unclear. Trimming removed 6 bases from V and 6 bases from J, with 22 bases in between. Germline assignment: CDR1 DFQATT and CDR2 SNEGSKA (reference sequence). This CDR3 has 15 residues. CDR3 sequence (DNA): TGCAGTGCCTCTAGACTCGTAGTGGAGACGGATACGCAGTATTTT. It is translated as CSASRLVVETDTQYF.

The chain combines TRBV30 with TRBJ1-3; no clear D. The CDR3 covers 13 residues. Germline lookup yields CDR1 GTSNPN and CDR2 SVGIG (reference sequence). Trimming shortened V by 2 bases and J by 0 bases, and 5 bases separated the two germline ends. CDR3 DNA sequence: TGTGCCTGGAGTAGGAGCTCTGGAAACACCATATATTTT. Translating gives CAWSRSSGNTIYF.

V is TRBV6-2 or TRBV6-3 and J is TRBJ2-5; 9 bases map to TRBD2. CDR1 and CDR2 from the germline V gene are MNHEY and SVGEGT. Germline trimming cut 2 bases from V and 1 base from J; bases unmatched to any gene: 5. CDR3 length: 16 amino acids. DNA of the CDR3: TGTGCCAGCAGTTACGATAGCGGGGGACCCCAAGAGACCCAGTACTTC. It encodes CASSYDSGGPQETQYF.

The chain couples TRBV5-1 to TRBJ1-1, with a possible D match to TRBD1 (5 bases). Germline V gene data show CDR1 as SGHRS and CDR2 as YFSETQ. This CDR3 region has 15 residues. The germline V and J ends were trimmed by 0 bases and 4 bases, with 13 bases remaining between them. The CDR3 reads CASSLAGTTGTEAFF. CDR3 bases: TGCGCCAGCAGCTTGGCCGGGACGACGGGCACTGAAGCTTTCTTT.

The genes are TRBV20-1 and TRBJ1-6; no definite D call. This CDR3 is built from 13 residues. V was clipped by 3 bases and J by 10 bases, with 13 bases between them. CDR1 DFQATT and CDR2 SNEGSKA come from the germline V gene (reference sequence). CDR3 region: CSARWSEGSPLHF. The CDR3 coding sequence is TGCAGTGCTAGGTGGAGTGAAGGGTCACCCCTCCACTTT.

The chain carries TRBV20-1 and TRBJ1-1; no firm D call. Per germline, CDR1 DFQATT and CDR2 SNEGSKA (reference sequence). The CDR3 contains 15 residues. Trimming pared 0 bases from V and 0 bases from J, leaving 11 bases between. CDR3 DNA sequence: TGCAGTGCTAGAGATGACGGGATTATGAACACTGAAGCTTTCTTT. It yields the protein CSARDDGIMNTEAFF.

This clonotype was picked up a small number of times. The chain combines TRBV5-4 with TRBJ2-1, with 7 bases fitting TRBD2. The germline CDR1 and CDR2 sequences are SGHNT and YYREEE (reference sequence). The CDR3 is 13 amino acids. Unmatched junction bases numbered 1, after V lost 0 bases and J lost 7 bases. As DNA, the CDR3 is TGTGCCAGCAGCTTGGTGGGGGGGAATGAGCAGTTCTTC. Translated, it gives CASSLVGGNEQFF.

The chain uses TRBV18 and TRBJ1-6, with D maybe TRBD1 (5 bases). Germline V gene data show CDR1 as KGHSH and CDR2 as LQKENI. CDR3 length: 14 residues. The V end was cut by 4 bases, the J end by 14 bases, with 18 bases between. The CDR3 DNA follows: TGTGCCAGCTCACGCGCACGGGACTTTCTAACCCTCCACTTT. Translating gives CASSRARDFLTLHF.

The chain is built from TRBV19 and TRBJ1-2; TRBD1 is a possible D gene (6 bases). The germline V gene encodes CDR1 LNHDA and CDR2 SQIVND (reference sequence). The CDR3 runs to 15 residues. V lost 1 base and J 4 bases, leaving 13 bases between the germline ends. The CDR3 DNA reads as TGTGCCAGTAGTATAGCCAGGACAGTCGGCTATGGCTACACCTTC. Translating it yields CASSIARTVGYGYTF.

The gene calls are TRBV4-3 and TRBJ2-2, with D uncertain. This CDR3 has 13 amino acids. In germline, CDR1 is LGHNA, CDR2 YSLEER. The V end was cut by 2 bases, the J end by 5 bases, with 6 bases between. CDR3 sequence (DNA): TGCGCCAGCAGCCAACAGCGAACCGGGGAGCTGTTTTTT. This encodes CASSQQRTGELFF.

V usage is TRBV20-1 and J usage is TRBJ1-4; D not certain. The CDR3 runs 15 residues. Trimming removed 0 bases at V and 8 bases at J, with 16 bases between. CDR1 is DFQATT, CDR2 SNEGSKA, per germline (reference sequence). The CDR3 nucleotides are TGCAGTGCTAGAGATCTCCGGAGGGTTGGCGAAAAACTGTTTTTT. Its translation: CSARDLRRVGEKLFF.

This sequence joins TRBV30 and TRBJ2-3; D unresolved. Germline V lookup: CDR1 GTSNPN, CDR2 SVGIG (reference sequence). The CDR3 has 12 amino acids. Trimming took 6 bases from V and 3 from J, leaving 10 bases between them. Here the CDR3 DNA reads TGTGCCTGCACCCCAAGTACAGATACGCAGTATTTT. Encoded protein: CACTPSTDTQYF.

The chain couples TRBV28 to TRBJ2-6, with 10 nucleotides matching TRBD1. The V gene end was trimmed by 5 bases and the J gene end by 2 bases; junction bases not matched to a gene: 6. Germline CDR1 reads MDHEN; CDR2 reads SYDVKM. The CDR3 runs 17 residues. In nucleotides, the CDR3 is TGTGCCAGCAGTCCAAGGACAGGGGGAACTGGGGCCAACGTCCTGACTTTC. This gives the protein CASSPRTGGTGANVLTF.

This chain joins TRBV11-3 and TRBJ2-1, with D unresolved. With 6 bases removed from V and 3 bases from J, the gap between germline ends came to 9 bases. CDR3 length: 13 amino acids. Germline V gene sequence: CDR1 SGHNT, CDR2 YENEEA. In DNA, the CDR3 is TGTGCCAGCAGTTCTCCTCACTACAATGAGCAGTTCTTC. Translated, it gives CASSSPHYNEQFF.

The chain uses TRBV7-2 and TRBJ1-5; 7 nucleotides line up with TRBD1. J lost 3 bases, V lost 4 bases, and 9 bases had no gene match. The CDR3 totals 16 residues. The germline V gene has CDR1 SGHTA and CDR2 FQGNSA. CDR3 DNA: TGTGCCAGCAGCTATACGACAGGGAGTTTCAATCAGCCCCAGCATTTT. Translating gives CASSYTTGSFNQPQHF.

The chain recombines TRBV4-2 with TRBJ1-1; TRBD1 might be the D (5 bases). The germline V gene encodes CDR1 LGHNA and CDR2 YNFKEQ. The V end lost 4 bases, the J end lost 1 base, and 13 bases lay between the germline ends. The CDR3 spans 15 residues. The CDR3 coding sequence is TGTGCCAGCAGCCCCCCAGAGGGGAGGAACACTGAAGCTTTCTTT. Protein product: CASSPPEGRNTEAFF.

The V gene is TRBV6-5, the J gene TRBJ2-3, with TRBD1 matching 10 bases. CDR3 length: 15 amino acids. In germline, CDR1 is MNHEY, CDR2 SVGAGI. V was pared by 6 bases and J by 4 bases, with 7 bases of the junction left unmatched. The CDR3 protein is CASRPDRGLPDTQYF. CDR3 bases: TGTGCCAGCAGACCAGACAGGGGGCTCCCAGATACGCAGTATTTT.

The CDR3 reads CASSQDTVNQPQHF. CDR3 bases: TGCGCCAGCAGCCAAGATACAGTTAATCAGCCCCAGCATTTT. J is TRBJ1-5 and V is TRBV4-3; no clear D. The germline CDR1 and CDR2 sequences are LGHNA and YSLEER. Trimming took 0 bases from V and 4 from J, leaving 7 bases between them. This CDR3 has 14 amino acids.